The next 6 T cell receptor beta chains were all read from a single sample in a study of blood T cell repertoires in COVID-19. Profiled with immunoSEQ multiplex PCR; TCRdb holds only in-frame clones, not every one. The sample holds under 200,000 clones, 80% to 85% seen once. Sequences were obtained from peripheral blood. These receptors came from a human donor with acute or convalescent COVID-19. The donor label of this sample is uncertain.

The V and J genes are TRBV9 and TRBJ1-1; D is uncertain. V was clipped by 0 bases and J by 0 bases, with 3 bases between them. Germline assignment: CDR1 SGDLS and CDR2 YYNGEE. The CDR3 contains 13 residues. This CDR3 is CASSVALNTEAFF. The CDR3 coding sequence is TGTGCCAGCAGCGTAGCTCTGAACACTGAAGCTTTCTTT. Full variable domain (outside the CDR3, taken from reference TRBV9 and TRBJ1-1): DSGVTQTPKHLITATGQRVTLRCSPRSGDLSVYWYQQSLDQGLQFLIQYYNGEERAKGNILERFSAQQFPDLHSELNLSSLELGDSALYFCASSVALNTEAFFGQGTRLTVV.

The rearrangement links TRBV2 to TRBJ1-5; TRBD1 aligns across 9 bases. CDR1 is SNHLY, CDR2 FYNNEI, per germline. The CDR3 extends over 15 amino acids. V lost 2 bases and J lost 3; bases outside the gene matches: 2. The CDR3 DNA reads TGTGCCAGCAGTGAAAGGACAGGGGCCAATCAGCCCCAGCATTTT. The encoded protein is CASSERTGANQPQHF. The variable domain in full, completed from reference TRBV2 and TRBJ1-5, reads EPEVTQTPSHQVTQMGQEVILRCVPISNHLYFYWYRQILGQKVEFLVSFYNNEISEKSEIFDDQFSVERPDGSNFTLKIRSTKLEDSAMYFCASSERTGANQPQHFGDGTRLSIL.

The J gene is TRBJ2-5, the V gene TRBV9; 7 bases are shared with TRBD1. This CDR3 spans 14 amino acids. Germline loops: CDR1 SGDLS, CDR2 YYNGEE. After removal of 3 bases from V and 2 bases from J, the junction contained 4 bases not matched to a gene. CDR3 sequence reads: CASSATDRQETQYF. The DNA of the CDR3 is TGTGCCAGCAGCGCTACGGACAGGCAAGAGACCCAGTACTTC.

The V gene is TRBV10-2, the J gene TRBJ2-7; 9 positions agree with TRBD1. V lost 3 bases, J lost 4 bases, and 7 bases stayed unmatched. CDR1 and CDR2 (germline): WSHSY, SAAADI. This CDR3 region has 15 residues. CDR3 protein: CASSDPGQGPYEQYF. CDR3 in DNA: TGCGCCAGCAGTGATCCGGGACAGGGACCTTACGAGCAGTACTTC.

This sequence joins TRBV6-5 and TRBJ2-7, with TRBD1 matching 10 bases. The CDR3 runs 15 residues. The V gene end was trimmed by 2 bases and the J gene end by 5 bases; junction bases not matched to a gene: 6. From germline, CDR1 is MNHEY and CDR2 SVGAGI. For the CDR3, the DNA is TGTGCCAGCAGTTACCGGGGACAGGGGTACGACGAGCAGTACTTC. Amino acid sequence: CASSYRGQGYDEQYF.

This clone was seen a few times. V and J are TRBV9 and TRBJ1-2, with 12 bases identical to TRBD1. This CDR3 is built from 14 residues. Germline lookup yields CDR1 SGDLS and CDR2 YYNGEE. The V and J ends lost 4 bases and 8 bases, in that order; junction bases with no gene match: 6. CDR3 sequence reads: CASSPGQGAEGYTF. CDR3 in DNA: TGTGCCAGCAGCCCGGGACAGGGGGCTGAAGGCTACACCTTC. Together with reference TRBV9 and TRBJ1-2, the CDR3 gives the full variable domain: DSGVTQTPKHLITATGQRVTLRCSPRSGDLSVYWYQQSLDQGLQFLIQYYNGEERAKGNILERFSAQQFPDLHSELNLSSLELGDSALYFCASSPGQGAEGYTFGSGTRLTVV.